One and the same sample provided the 21 T cell receptor beta chains below, sequenced in a study of T-cell reconstitution after alpha-beta-depleted transplantation in children. During its preparation, the TCRbeta library received unique molecular identifiers. From the PCR reads, TCRdb called clonotypes with MiXCR, one entry per CDR3 protein. The table has over 200,000 distinct CDR3 sequences, 8% to 10% seen once; the top ten hold about 6%. The specimen was PBMCs from the stem cell graft donor, collected from the stem cell graft. The origin of the receptors is a human donor who donated a stem cell graft to a child with acute lymphoblastic leukemia.

This clonotype was counted many times. The chain combines TRBV5-1 with TRBJ1-4; no firm D call. Germline CDR1 and CDR2: SGHRS and YFSETQ. The CDR3 is 14 amino acids. The V gene lost 6 bases and the J gene lost 2 bases, with 11 bases spanning the gap. In nucleotides, the CDR3 is TGCGCCAGCACGTCGGGGAGTACTAATGAAAAACTGTTTTTT. Translation gives CASTSGSTNEKLFF.

This clonotype was observed at least ten times. This rearrangement joins TRBV27 to TRBJ1-2, with D maybe TRBD1 (6 bases). The CDR3 contains 14 residues. V was cut by 5 bases and J by 2 bases, with 12 bases left in between. The V gene's germline CDR1 is MNHEY and CDR2 SMNVEV (reference sequence). CDR3 region: CASSLNRDNYGYTF. CDR3 sequence (DNA): TGTGCCAGCAGTCTTAACAGGGACAACTATGGCTACACCTTC.

The chain links TRBV5-5 to TRBJ1-1, with unresolved D. CDR1 is SGHKS, CDR2 YYEKEE, per germline (reference sequence). V lost 4 bases and J lost 0, with 19 bases in between. This CDR3 has 17 residues. CDR3 residues: CASSLGPALHLNTEAFF. In DNA, the CDR3 is TGTGCCAGCAGCCTGGGTCCGGCGTTACACTTGAACACTGAAGCTTTCTTT.

This clonotype was detected a few times. The chain joins TRBV7-9 to TRBJ1-1; D gene ambiguous. V dropped 4 bases and J dropped 1 base, with 10 bases sitting between them. The CDR3 sequence is 14 residues long. CDR1 is SEHNR and CDR2 is FQNEAQ in the germline V gene (reference sequence). DNA of the CDR3: TGTGCCAGCAGCTGGCGCGGGGAGAACACTGAAGCTTTCTTT. Translation gives CASSWRGENTEAFF. Drawing the rest from reference TRBV7-9 and TRBJ1-1, the complete variable domain is DTGVSQNPRHKITKRGQNVTFRCDPISEHNRLYWYRQTLGQGPEFLTYFQNEAQLEKSRLLSDRFSAERPKGSFSTLEIQRTEQGDSAMYLCASSWRGENTEAFFGQGTRLTVV.

This rearrangement joins TRBV5-1 to TRBJ2-3; 8 bases align to TRBD2. CDR3 size: 15 residues. Germline V gene sequence: CDR1 SGHRS, CDR2 YFSETQ. With 3 bases clipped from V and 5 bases from J, the junction kept 8 bases outside the gene matches. The CDR3 protein is CASSSSGGREDTQYF. CDR3 in DNA: TGCGCCAGCAGCTCCAGCGGGGGCCGGGAAGATACGCAGTATTTT.

A few counts support this clonotype. This chain links TRBV27 with TRBJ1-2; TRBD1 is a possible D gene (5 bases). CDR1 MNHEY and CDR2 SMNVEV come from the germline V gene (reference sequence). The CDR3 loop spans 16 amino acids. Trimming pared 2 bases from V and 3 bases from J, leaving 16 bases between. CDR3 nucleotides: TGTGCCAGCAGTTTAACGGGGGATGGCCTCGACTATGGCTACACCTTC. It encodes CASSLTGDGLDYGYTF.

Points on this clonotype: One base away lies a much larger clone, so this may be a sequencing read error. The J gene is TRBJ2-5, the V gene TRBV12-3 or TRBV12-4; possible D gene TRBD2, 6 bases. The CDR3 contains 13 residues. The CDR3 DNA reads TGTGCCAGCAGACGGGACTTCCAAAAGACCCAGTACTTC. Protein: CASRRDFQKTQYF.

This clonotype occurred a few times. The V call is TRBV6-2 or TRBV6-3, the J call TRBJ2-1; D is uncertain. With 7 bases removed from V and 9 bases from J, the gap between germline ends came to 10 bases. The CDR3 is 11 amino acids. Germline V CDR1 and CDR2: MNHEY, SVGEGT. Here the CDR3 DNA reads TGTGCCAGCACCCGTAGTGGTGAGCAGTTCTTC. Translated, it gives CASTRSGEQFF.

V is TRBV20-1 and J is TRBJ1-2, with D tentatively TRBD1 (6 bases). The CDR3 extends over 15 amino acids. The germline V and J ends were trimmed by 8 bases and 0 bases, with 19 bases remaining between them. The germline V gene has CDR1 DFQATT and CDR2 SNEGSKA (reference sequence). The CDR3 nucleotides read TGCAGTACGAGCCCGGAGGGGGTTGCTAACTATGGCTACACCTTC. Encoded protein: CSTSPEGVANYGYTF.

This clonotype came up a few times. V gene TRBV20-1 combines with J gene TRBJ2-3; TRBD2 aligns across 9 bases. Losses at the gene ends were 3 bases for V and 0 bases for J; bases not matched to a gene: 4. The CDR3 extends over 15 amino acids. Per germline, CDR1 DFQATT and CDR2 SNEGSKA (reference sequence). CDR3: CSASASGTSTDTQYF. CDR3 in DNA: TGCAGTGCTAGCGCTAGCGGGACCAGCACAGATACGCAGTATTTT.

The CDR3 sequence: CASSRGSGNTIYF. DNA of the CDR3: TGTGCCAGCAGCCGGGGCTCTGGAAACACCATATATTTT. V usage is TRBV14 and J usage is TRBJ1-3; D remains ambiguous. Germline V gene lookup returns CDR1 SGHDN and CDR2 FVKESK. V gave up 4 bases and J gave up 0 bases, with 4 bases separating them. The length of the CDR3 is 13 residues.

V is TRBV30 and J is TRBJ1-4; D gene uncertain. The germline V and J ends were trimmed by 0 bases and 8 bases, with 7 bases remaining between them. The CDR3 is 12 residues long. Per the germline V gene, CDR1 is GTSNPN and CDR2 is SVGIG (reference sequence). DNA of the CDR3: TGTGCCTGGAGTGTAATCAACGAAAAACTGTTTTTT. Amino acids: CAWSVINEKLFF.

This clonotype appeared a few times. CDR3 region: CSDIRDRAPLEYNEQFF. In nucleotides, the CDR3 is TGCAGCGACATCCGGGACAGGGCCCCCTTAGAATACAATGAGCAGTTCTTC. The gene calls are TRBV29-1 and TRBJ2-1, with TRBD1 matching over 9 bases. The ends lost 7 bases at V and 4 bases at J; junction bases unmatched: 17. Germline CDR1 reads SQVTM; CDR2 reads ANQGSEA. This CDR3 comprises 17 residues.

This clonotype was observed a handful of times. DNA for the CDR3: TGTGCCAGTAGTATCCAGGGTAGCAATCAGCCCCAGCATTTT. Translated, it gives CASSIQGSNQPQHF. This chain joins TRBV19 and TRBJ1-5; tentative D call: TRBD1 (5 bases). In germline, CDR1 is LNHDA, CDR2 SQIVND (reference sequence). This CDR3 has 14 amino acids. The V gene lost 3 bases and the J gene lost 0 bases, with 6 bases spanning the gap. Full variable domain (remainder filled in from reference TRBV19 and TRBJ1-5): DGGITQSPKYLFRKEGQNVTLSCEQNLNHDAMYWYRQDPGQGLRLIYYSQIVNDFQKGDIAEGYSVSREKKESFPLTVTSAQKNPTAFYLCASSIQGSNQPQHFGDGTRLSIL.

This clonotype was recorded many times. The chain combines TRBV24-1 with TRBJ1-4; no clear D. This CDR3 has 15 residues. In germline, CDR1 is KGHDR, CDR2 SFDVKD. The ends were cut back, 3 bases at V and 4 bases at J, with 11 bases in the middle. The CDR3 DNA follows: TGTGCCACCAGTGATCGTACAGTTGGTAATGAAAAACTGTTTTTT. Translating it yields CATSDRTVGNEKLFF.

This sequence joins TRBV12-3 or TRBV12-4 and TRBJ1-3; 7 nucleotides line up with TRBD1. V was pared by 3 bases and J by 3 bases, with 5 bases of the junction left unmatched. The CDR3 totals 15 residues. The CDR3 loop is CASSLEGAGGNTIYF. The CDR3 DNA sequence: TGTGCCAGCAGTTTGGAGGGGGCAGGTGGAAACACCATATATTTT.

The chain uses TRBV12-3 or TRBV12-4 and TRBJ1-2; no firm D call. V was shortened by 3 bases and J by 1 base, with 12 bases between the two germline ends. The CDR3 sequence is 15 residues long. The CDR3 is CASSLVQTNNYGYTF. CDR3 DNA: TGTGCCAGCAGTTTGGTACAGACAAATAACTATGGCTACACCTTC.

This rearrangement joins TRBV7-2 to TRBJ2-7, with a tentative D call TRBD2 (6 bases). The CDR3 is made up of 15 amino acids. V lost 5 bases to trimming and J lost 7 bases, with 21 bases between them. CDR1 SGHTA and CDR2 FQGNSA come from the germline V gene. The CDR3 protein is CASSPEGTARREQYF. DNA of the CDR3: TGTGCCAGCAGCCCCGAAGGGACTGCGCGCAGGGAGCAGTACTTC.

In regard to this clonotype: A read error may explain this, as a much larger clone is one base away. The chain uses TRBV10-3 and TRBJ1-1; a possible D gene is TRBD1 (6 bases). The CDR3 has 14 amino acids. Germline CDR1 is ENHRY and CDR2 is SYGVKD. The chain's CDR3 is CAIIEYRARTEAFF. CDR3 coding DNA: TGTGCCATCATTGAGTACAGGGCCCGCACTGAAGCTTTCTTT.

There are a few counts of this clonotype. The J gene is TRBJ2-1, the V gene TRBV15; 9 bases map to TRBD1. Germline V gene lookup returns CDR1 LNHNV and CDR2 YYDKDF (reference sequence). The J segment lost 5 bases and the V segment lost 0 bases, leaving 8 bases of the junction unmatched. The CDR3 runs to 17 residues. CDR3 nucleotide sequence: TGTGCCACCAGCAGAGATTTGGGGACAGGGCAACACAATGAGCAGTTCTTC. Its translation is CATSRDLGTGQHNEQFF.

This clonotype was seen more than once but under ten times. The rearrangement joins TRBV7-9 to TRBJ2-7, with D maybe TRBD1 (6 bases). This CDR3 is built from 14 residues. The ends were cut back, 5 bases at V and 2 bases at J, with 13 bases in the middle. The germline gives CDR1 SEHNR, CDR2 FQNEAQ (reference sequence). In nucleotides, the CDR3 is TGTGCCAGCAGCGGTCGGACAGTTACCTACGAGCAGTACTTC. Translated: CASSGRTVTYEQYF.